The T cell receptor (beta chain) described here comes from a study of blood T cells in healthy people across ages. Study-level results: A roughly linear age-dependent decrease characterized TCR beta diversity per million T cells.

As concerns this clonotype: Its matching antigen is unknown.

Caucasian, healthy and from Russia, the donors were aged between roughly 6 and 95. CDR3 size: 14 residues. Alongside a J-beta primer mix, a sample-barcoded 5' primer served in a second PCR lasting about 7 to 12 cycles. Each TCR beta cDNA got a 12-nucleotide random molecular identifier. From the 5' RACE reads, TCRdb called clonotypes with MiXCR, one entry per CDR3 protein. Counted here are roughly 1,800,000 distinct CDR3 sequences, around half occurring once; the ten biggest clones make up approximately 2.1%. Sequencing used blood. This chain joins TRBV21-1 and TRBJ2-7; the table assigns TRBD2, which was not confirmed against the DNA. TRBV21-1 is annotated as a pseudogene. This receptor was obtained from a woman between 40 and 50 years old in good health. CDR3: CASSKPEERDEQYF. The CDR3 nucleotides are TGTGCCAGCAGCAAACCGGAAGAGCGGGACGAGCAGTACTTC.